The 16 T cell receptor beta chains in this list originate from one sample, sequenced in a study of blood T cells in healthy people across ages. Then a second PCR, running roughly 7 to 11 cycles, was carried out with a sample-barcoded 5' primer and a J-beta primer mix. MiXCR, run by TCRdb on the 5' RACE reads, gives a single entry per CDR3 protein. The table includes about 1 million distinct CDR3 sequences, 40% to 50% detected once. The sample taken for sequencing was blood. These receptors came from a woman between 55 and 75 years old in good health.

This clonotype was seen a handful of times. The chain carries TRBV6-5 and TRBJ2-5; 7 positions match TRBD2. CDR1 and CDR2 from the germline V gene are MNHEY and SVGAGI. This CDR3 contains 16 residues. V lost 6 bases to trimming and J lost 3 bases; unmatched junction nucleotides: 13. The CDR3 loop reads CASSSANVLAEETQYF. CDR3 DNA sequence: TGTGCCAGCAGCTCCGCGAACGTGCTAGCGGAAGAGACCCAGTACTTC.

The genes are TRBV6-6 and TRBJ2-2; D call uncertain. CDR1 is MNHNY, CDR2 SVGAGI, per germline (reference sequence). The length of the CDR3 is 15 residues. Trimming took off 2 bases at V and 1 base at J, with 8 bases between the two ends. CDR3 amino acids: CASSYPGQNTGELFF. The CDR3 bases are TGTGCCAGCAGTTACCCGGGCCAGAACACCGGGGAGCTGTTTTTT.

This clonotype has more than one count but fewer than ten. The chain is built from TRBV20-1 and TRBJ2-3, with no clear D. Germline CDR1 and CDR2: DFQATT and SNEGSKA (reference sequence). The CDR3 contains 12 residues. The V end was cut by 0 bases, the J end by 5 bases, with 6 bases between. The CDR3 region has the DNA TGCAGTGCTAGAGATAATCGAGATACGCAGTATTTT. Protein: CSARDNRDTQYF.

In this sample, this clonotype turned up a few times. The chain uses TRBV20-1 and TRBJ2-3, with D possibly TRBD2 on 6 matching bases. This CDR3 has 15 amino acids. Germline V lookup: CDR1 DFQATT, CDR2 SNEGSKA (reference sequence). Trimming removed 5 bases at V and 5 bases at J, with 20 bases between. The CDR3 region is CSADPARRGRDTQYF. The CDR3 region has the DNA TGCAGTGCTGACCCTGCGCGGCGGGGTCGAGATACGCAGTATTTT.

Only a few counts were recorded for this clonotype. This rearrangement joins TRBV27 to TRBJ2-1, with D possibly TRBD1 on 6 matching bases. V was trimmed by 5 bases and J by 5 bases, leaving 19 bases between them. The germline gives CDR1 MNHEY, CDR2 SMNVEV (reference sequence). The CDR3 consists of 16 residues. The CDR3 spells CASSTLYDRYHNEQFF. CDR3 in DNA: TGTGCCAGCAGTACCCTTTACGACAGGTACCACAATGAGCAGTTCTTC.

This clonotype was recorded a few times. V gene TRBV28 combines with J gene TRBJ2-5, with D maybe TRBD1 (5 bases). The CDR3 extends over 14 amino acids. Trimming removed 5 bases from V and 3 bases from J, with 13 bases in between. Germline loops: CDR1 MDHEN, CDR2 SYDVKM. The CDR3 protein is CASSTLDREETQYF. The CDR3 nucleotides are TGTGCCAGCAGTACCCTTGACAGAGAAGAGACCCAGTACTTC.

V and J are TRBV30 and TRBJ2-7; 7 nucleotides line up with TRBD1. CDR3 length: 12 amino acids. J lost 3 bases, V lost 5 bases, and 4 bases had no gene match. CDR1 is GTSNPN, CDR2 SVGIG, per germline (reference sequence). CDR3 nucleotides: TGTGCCTGGGTACAGGGGAACTACGAGCAGTACTTC. Translation gives CAWVQGNYEQYF.

This clonotype appeared many times. The J gene is TRBJ2-5, the V gene TRBV15; 11 nucleotides match TRBD2. The CDR3 is 18 amino acids. Germline loops: CDR1 LNHNV, CDR2 YYDKDF (reference sequence). J was trimmed by 2 bases and V by 0 bases; bases with no gene match: 8. CDR3 sequence (DNA): TGTGCCACCAGCAGAGATGGGACGACTAGCGGGGAACAAGAGACCCAGTACTTC. This codes for CATSRDGTTSGEQETQYF.

A word on this clonotype: At one boundary the junction diverges from the germline segment, which might be a read error. This chain connects TRBV29-1 to TRBJ2-7; 10 bases fit TRBD2. The germline CDR1 and CDR2 sequences are SQVTM and ANQGSEA. The CDR3 sequence is 15 residues long. CDR3 residues: CSAERASGSIYEQYF. DNA for the CDR3: TGCAGCGCTGAAAGGGCTAGCGGGAGTATCTACGAGCAGTACTTC.

The J gene is TRBJ2-5, the V gene TRBV20-1, with a possible D match to TRBD1 (5 bases). Trimming shortened V by 0 bases and J by 0 bases, and 14 bases separated the two germline ends. Germline V CDR1 and CDR2: DFQATT, SNEGSKA (reference sequence). The CDR3 sequence is 16 residues long. The CDR3 loop reads CSARDQSGWYQETQYF. The CDR3 region has the DNA TGCAGTGCTAGAGATCAGTCAGGGTGGTACCAAGAGACCCAGTACTTC.

The J gene is TRBJ1-5, the V gene TRBV2; 8 bases line up with TRBD1. Germline V gene sequence: CDR1 SNHLY, CDR2 FYNNEI. The CDR3 covers 13 residues. The ends lost 6 bases at V and 9 bases at J; junction bases unmatched: 7. The CDR3 protein is CASRKDRGRPQHF. The CDR3 nucleotides are TGTGCCAGCAGGAAAGACAGGGGCCGGCCCCAGCATTTT.

The sample holds a few counts of this clonotype. This chain joins TRBV7-2 and TRBJ2-1; TRBD2 aligns across 9 bases. The V gene end was trimmed by 2 bases and the J gene end by 9 bases; junction bases not matched to a gene: 8. This CDR3 contains 15 residues. Looked up from germline, CDR1 is SGHTA and CDR2 is FQGNSA. The CDR3 loop reads CASSLSPSGITEQFF. The CDR3 DNA reads TGTGCCAGCAGCTTATCGCCTAGCGGGATCACTGAGCAGTTCTTC.

The CDR3 is CASSSGLIPEQFF. The DNA of the CDR3 is TGTGCCAGCAGCTCGGGACTAATTCCTGAGCAGTTCTTC. This chain connects TRBV11-2 to TRBJ2-1; 7 bases are shared with TRBD2. The CDR3 loop spans 13 amino acids. V gave up 4 bases and J gave up 9 bases; unmatched junction bases: 6. CDR1 is SGHAT, CDR2 FQNNGV, per germline.

The V call is TRBV7-8, the J call TRBJ2-7, with TRBD1 matching 7 bases. This CDR3 spans 14 amino acids. Per the germline V gene, CDR1 is SGHVS and CDR2 is FQNEAQ. J gave up 6 bases and V 1 base, and 6 bases lay outside the gene matches. CDR3 loop: CASSLGQGLFEQYF. Here the CDR3 DNA reads TGTGCCAGCAGCTTAGGACAGGGCTTGTTCGAGCAGTACTTC.

This clonotype was observed a handful of times. V is TRBV4-1 and J is TRBJ2-7; D is unresolved. Germline V gene data show CDR1 as MGHRA and CDR2 as YSYEKL. Trimming stripped 3 bases from V and 5 bases from J, with 17 bases between. The CDR3 contains 15 residues. The DNA of the CDR3 is TGCGCCAGCAGCCATCCCGCGAGGACCCAGCACGAGCAGTACTTC. It codes for CASSHPARTQHEQYF.

This clonotype was observed a few times. This sequence joins TRBV20-1 and TRBJ1-5; TRBD1 agrees at 9 bases. The CDR3 totals 13 residues. Germline V gives CDR1 DFQATT, CDR2 SNEGSKA (reference sequence). V trimming: 6 bases; J trimming: 5 bases; junction bases outside the gene matches: 5. Here the CDR3 DNA reads TGCAGTGCAAACAGGGGGCGCGATCAGCCCCAGCATTTT. Residues: CSANRGRDQPQHF.